A selection of T cell receptor beta chains follows, all from one sample in a study of Tregs in tolerant kidney transplant recipients. Repertoires were generated with immunoSEQ multiplex PCR, while TCRdb's copy carries only in-frame clones and drops some. This sample carries some 90,000 clones, more than 90% of them seen once, and the ten largest clones take over 4%. The sequenced sample consisted of CD8+ T cells from blood. The receptor source for this set is a human donor in good health. Each CDR3 is given with its conserved first and last residue. A D gene is named only where the DNA matches it firmly. Size tells how often a clone was seen (once, few, many) or the class of an expanded clone, and some rows leave it out.

clone_size,d_call,cdr3_length,v_call,j_call,cdr3_aa,cdr3_nt
-,-,13,TRBV13,TRBJ1-3,CASSPLSGNTIYF,TGTGCCAGCAGCCCCCTCTCTGGAAACACCATATATTTT
-,-,14,TRBV6-5,TRBJ2-1,CASRGVRDPNEQFF,TGTGCCAGCAGAGGAGTGAGGGATCCCAATGAGCAGTTCTTC
few,TRBD2,13,TRBV7-6,TRBJ2-1,CASSPPGGLEQFF,TGTGCCAGCAGCCCCCCGGGGGGGTTAGAGCAGTTCTTC
-,TRBD1,14,TRBV4-2,TRBJ1-1,CASSHGTGGAEAFF,TGTGCCAGCAGCCACGGGACAGGGGGCGCTGAAGCTTTCTTT
once,TRBD2,15,TRBV27,TRBJ2-2,CASRLLAGVSGELFF,TGTGCCAGCAGACTACTAGCGGGAGTTTCCGGGGAGCTGTTTTTT
-,TRBD1,14,TRBV29-1,TRBJ1-2,CSVLGTAINYGYTF,TGCAGCGTTCTAGGGACAGCTATTAACTATGGCTACACCTTC
-,TRBD2,17,TRBV27,TRBJ2-2,CASSLLAGGRNTGELFF,TGTGCCAGCAGTTTACTAGCGGGAGGGAGGAACACCGGGGAGCTGTTTTTT
once,-,14,TRBV29-1,TRBJ2-7,CSVEDLNETYEQYF,TGCAGCGTTGAAGATCTCAACGAAACCTACGAGCAGTACTTC
-,-,14,TRBV4-1,TRBJ2-7,CASSQVGQGNEQYF,TGCGCCAGCAGCCAAGTTGGGCAGGGAAACGAGCAGTACTTC
-,TRBD1,17,TRBV4-1,TRBJ1-1,CASSTASTTGGHTEAFF,TGCGCCAGCAGCACGGCCTCTACGACAGGGGGCCACACTGAAGCTTTCTTT
-,-,13,TRBV5-4,TRBJ2-3,CASSSSGTDTQYF,TGTGCCAGCAGCTCTAGCGGCACAGATACGCAGTATTTT
-,-,12,TRBV13,TRBJ2-1,CASSLDGPEQFF,TGTGCCAGCAGCTTAGACGGCCCTGAGCAGTTCTTC
once,-,16,TRBV15,TRBJ2-7,CATSRVSSGNSYEQYF,TGTGCCACCAGCAGAGTTTCTTCAGGGAACTCCTACGAGCAGTACTTC
-,-,16,TRBV16,TRBJ1-2,CASSQYSDRSNYGYTF,TGTGCCAGCAGCCAATATTCGGACAGATCTAACTATGGCTACACCTTC
-,-,15,TRBV5-1,TRBJ2-5,CASSLEGGYLETQYF,TGCGCCAGCAGCTTGGAGGGCGGCTACTTGGAGACCCAGTACTTC
-,-,13,TRBV27,TRBJ1-4,CASSPDSREKLFF,TGTGCCAGCAGTCCGGACAGTAGGGAAAAACTGTTTTTT
once,-,14,TRBV5-1,TRBJ2-5,CASSLVVREETQYF,TGCGCCAGCAGCTTGGTCGTCAGAGAAGAGACCCAGTACTTC
-,-,12,TRBV7-9,TRBJ2-7,CASSLGVYEQYF,TGTGCCAGCAGCTTAGGTGTCTACGAGCAGTACTTC
-,TRBD2,15,TRBV5-1,TRBJ2-3,CASSTTSGSEDTQYF,TGCGCCAGCAGCACGACTAGCGGGAGCGAGGATACGCAGTATTTT
-,-,11,TRBV9,TRBJ2-7,CASGSSYEQYF,TGTGCCAGCGGGAGCTCCTACGAGCAGTACTTC
once,TRBD1,14,TRBV7-9,TRBJ1-2,CASSLGTGIYGYTF,TGTGCCAGCAGCTTAGGGACAGGGATCTATGGCTACACCTTC
-,TRBD1,14,TRBV27,TRBJ1-1,CASSWTGINTEAFF,TGTGCCAGCAGTTGGACAGGGATTAACACTGAAGCTTTCTTT
-,-,15,TRBV6-1,TRBJ1-2,CASSESAETYYGYTF,TGTGCCAGCAGTGAGTCGGCAGAAACCTACTATGGCTACACCTTC
once,-,16,TRBV27,TRBJ2-5,CASSLKPWGEPRAQYF,TGTGCCAGCAGTTTAAAGCCCTGGGGGGAACCAAGGGCCCAGTACTTC
-,-,13,TRBV27,TRBJ2-5,CASSLGGGETQYF,TGTGCCAGCAGTTTGGGAGGGGGAGAGACCCAGTACTTC
-,-,16,TRBV6-5,TRBJ1-3,CASSYSLPLEGNTIYF,TGTGCCAGCAGTTACTCGCTCCCCCTGGAGGGAAACACCATATATTTT
-,-,13,TRBV9,TRBJ2-7,CASSAGTEYEQYF,TGTGCCAGCAGCGCCGGGACTGAATACGAGCAGTACTTC
-,-,14,TRBV4-1,TRBJ2-7,CASSQEHNSYEQYF,TGCGCCAGCAGCCAAGAACACAACTCCTACGAGCAGTACTTC
-,-,13,TRBV5-1,TRBJ2-7,CASSSDSPYEQYF,TGCGCCAGCAGCTCGGACAGTCCCTACGAGCAGTACTTC
once,-,14,TRBV10-3,TRBJ2-7,CAISLGSSSYEQYF,TGTGCCATCAGTTTAGGGTCTAGCTCCTACGAGCAGTACTTC
-,-,13,TRBV7-9,TRBJ2-3,CASSLSITDTQYF,TGTGCCAGCAGCTTATCAATCACAGATACGCAGTATTTT